The 13 T cell receptor beta chains presented below share a single source sample, sequenced in a study of T-cell memory formation after mild COVID-19. TCRdb processed the 5' RACE reads anew with MiXCR; each CDR3 protein has one entry. This sample yields around 500,000 distinct CDR3 sequences, of which 18% are seen a single time; around an eighth belongs to the top ten. Sequencing used PBMCs or a T cell subset sorted from them (not recorded which). Every receptor here comes from an adult woman who had mild COVID-19 (a few samples of this study predate the infection). Cell type and time point are not known.

In its sample, this clonotype was seen a few times. This chain uses TRBV3-1 with TRBJ2-7; 7 nucleotides match TRBD2. The CDR3 runs to 15 residues. The germline gives CDR1 LGHDT, CDR2 YNNKEL (reference sequence). The trim removed 3 bases at V and 2 bases at J, leaving 7 bases unmatched. CDR3 loop: CASSHSSGPTYEQYF. The CDR3 DNA is TGTGCCAGCAGCCACAGTAGCGGGCCGACCTACGAGCAGTACTTC.

This clonotype showed up just a few times. This chain links TRBV6-2 or TRBV6-3 with TRBJ2-3; 7 nucleotides match TRBD2. V lost 3 bases and J lost 3; bases outside the gene matches: 9. CDR1 is MNHEY and CDR2 is SVGEGT in the germline V gene. CDR3 size: 16 residues. The CDR3 reads CASSYGSAGATDTQYF. The DNA of the CDR3 is TGTGCCAGCAGTTATGGGTCGGCGGGAGCGACAGATACGCAGTATTTT.

This clonotype was found a few times. The V gene is TRBV9, the J gene TRBJ2-1; TRBD2 matches 10 bases. Germline V lookup: CDR1 SGDLS, CDR2 YYNGEE. J lost 6 bases, V lost 3 bases, and 6 bases had no gene match. The CDR3 totals 15 residues. The CDR3 DNA reads TGTGCCAGCAGCGCCGGACTAGCGGAGACCAATGAGCAGTTCTTC. Its translation: CASSAGLAETNEQFF.

The CDR3 sequence: CASSSYLAGEVYGYTF. The DNA for the CDR3 is TGTGCCAGCAGCTCATATCTGGCAGGGGAGGTCTATGGCTACACCTTC. V and J are TRBV7-2 and TRBJ1-2, with a possible D match to TRBD1 (6 bases). The CDR3 is made up of 16 amino acids. With 4 bases removed from V and 4 bases from J, the gap between germline ends came to 19 bases. Germline CDR1 is SGHTA and CDR2 is FQGNSA.

The gene calls are TRBV9 and TRBJ2-7, with 8 positions matching TRBD1. After removal of 2 bases from V and 3 bases from J, the junction contained 4 bases not matched to a gene. This CDR3 is built from 14 residues. Germline V gene sequence: CDR1 SGDLS, CDR2 YYNGEE. CDR3 loop: CASSVSTGDYEQYF. As DNA, the CDR3 is TGTGCCAGCAGCGTTTCGACAGGGGACTACGAGCAGTACTTC.

In its sample, this clonotype was seen many times. This chain links TRBV24-1 with TRBJ2-1, with 13 bases identical to TRBD2. Per the germline V gene, CDR1 is KGHDR and CDR2 is SFDVKD. Unmatched junction bases numbered 9, after V lost 2 bases and J lost 6 bases. The CDR3 totals 18 residues. Here the CDR3 reads CATSDWTSGSLSRNEQFF. The CDR3 DNA sequence: TGTGCCACCAGTGATTGGACTAGCGGGAGTCTTTCCCGCAATGAGCAGTTCTTC.

This clonotype was counted a few times. This chain uses TRBV12-3 or TRBV12-4 with TRBJ2-3; D not certain. The CDR3 is 12 amino acids. Trimming removed 7 bases at V and 2 bases at J, with 7 bases between. The CDR3 bases are TGTGCCAGCACCCGGAACACAGATACGCAGTATTTT. It specifies CASTRNTDTQYF.

The sample holds a few counts of this clonotype. The V and J genes are TRBV5-1 and TRBJ1-4; 10 positions agree with TRBD1. The J segment lost 8 bases and the V segment lost 5 bases, leaving 9 bases of the junction unmatched. Germline CDR1 reads SGHRS; CDR2 reads YFSETQ. The CDR3 consists of 15 residues. The CDR3 here is CASRPGQGTVEKLFF. As DNA, the CDR3 is TGCGCCAGCAGACCGGGACAGGGGACGGTGGAAAAACTGTTTTTT.

The V and J genes are TRBV5-1 and TRBJ1-6; 7 bases are shared with TRBD1. V lost 4 bases and J lost 5; bases outside the gene matches: 3. Germline loops: CDR1 SGHRS, CDR2 YFSETQ. The CDR3 has 14 residues. CDR3 DNA: TGCGCCAGCAGCCCGGGACAGAATAATTCACCCCTCCACTTT. It codes for CASSPGQNNSPLHF.

The chain links TRBV4-1 to TRBJ2-1, with 7 bases fitting TRBD1. Per the germline V gene, CDR1 is MGHRA and CDR2 is YSYEKL. The CDR3 contains 16 residues. Unmatched junction bases numbered 6, after V lost 4 bases and J lost 0 bases. The CDR3 region is CASSLWDSSSYNEQFF. The DNA for the CDR3 is TGCGCCAGCAGCCTTTGGGACAGTAGCTCCTACAATGAGCAGTTCTTC.

This clonotype was seen only a few times. The chain has TRBV7-9 and TRBJ1-4, with TRBD1 identical over 7 bases. This CDR3 comprises 13 residues. Germline CDR1 SEHNR, CDR2 FQNEAQ (reference sequence). With V trimmed by 8 bases and J by 2 bases, 2 bases remained unmatched. The CDR3 loop is CASGTATNEKLFF. The CDR3 DNA sequence: TGTGCCAGCGGGACAGCGACTAATGAAAAACTGTTTTTT.

V usage is TRBV9 and J usage is TRBJ2-7; TRBD2 aligns across 15 bases. The CDR3 is 16 residues long. CDR1 and CDR2 (germline): SGDLS, YYNGEE. Germline trimming cut 3 bases from V and 4 bases from J; bases unmatched to any gene: 5. DNA of the CDR3: TGTGCCAGCAGCGGGCCCGGGACTAGCGGGGGGTACGAGCAGTACTTC. Amino acids: CASSGPGTSGGYEQYF.

The chain links TRBV5-1 to TRBJ2-1; 8 bases match TRBD2. J gave up 0 bases and V 7 bases, and 9 bases lay outside the gene matches. This CDR3 has 16 residues. Germline V gene lookup returns CDR1 SGHRS and CDR2 YFSETQ. Here the CDR3 reads CASALRGDGSYNEQFF. CDR3 nucleotides: TGCGCCAGCGCCCTGCGGGGGGACGGCTCCTACAATGAGCAGTTCTTC.